This T cell receptor (beta chain) was recovered during a study of T-cell memory formation after mild COVID-19. Regarding the study as a whole: Later expanders leaned toward CD4+, whereas clones contracting from day 15 to 85 were balanced CD4/CD8.

The J segment lost 0 bases and the V segment lost 3 bases, leaving 8 bases of the junction unmatched. The CDR3 spans 17 residues. Looked up from germline, CDR1 is LNHNV and CDR2 is YYDKDF (reference sequence). This clonotype was found many times. What it binds is unknown. Constant-segment primers served in 5'RACE that generated TCR alpha and TCR beta cDNA libraries bearing sample barcodes and UMIs. TCRdb re-derived calls from the 5' RACE reads in MiXCR, one entry per CDR3 protein. Of about 130,000 distinct CDR3 sequences detected, 5% to 6.5% appear once; the ten largest clones hold 2% to 2.5%. This clonotype originated in an adult woman who had mild COVID-19 (a few samples of this study predate the infection). Cell type and time point are not known. The chain has TRBV15 and TRBJ1-5, with 7 bases identical to TRBD1. Specimen: PBMCs or a T cell subset sorted from them (not recorded which). CDR3 in DNA: TGTGCCACCAGCAGGTCCGCAGGGGGATATAGCAATCAGCCCCAGCATTTT. Translated, it gives CATSRSAGGYSNQPQHF.